This T cell receptor (beta chain) was found in a study of shared clonotypes between healthy human individuals. As for the study in general: CD4 naive and CD4 memory each took three plates per donor, while CD8 naive took two and CD8 memory one.

Germline values: CDR1 SGHVS, CDR2 FNYEAQ. Between the trimmed V and J ends, which lost 1 base and 14 bases, there was a span of 15 bases. CDR3 length: 13 residues. Clones were read by immunoSEQ multiplex PCR, and TCRdb kept only the in-frame ones, dropping some. This sample carries 1.4 million or so clones, approximately 98.5% of them seen once, and the ten largest clones take about 0.4%. This sequence was found in a man aged 30 to 39 in good health. This chain links TRBV7-6 with TRBJ2-1, with D perhaps TRBD2 (5 bases). Sequencing was performed on naive CD4+ T cells sorted from blood. Subset denoted: CD45RA+ positively selected. CDR3 coding DNA: TGTGCCAGCAGCTTAGTGAGCGGAGCCCCTGAGTTCTTC. It yields the protein CASSLVSGAPEFF.